The rows below give T cell receptor beta chains drawn from one sample of a study of T cells in tuberculosis. Assay: immunoSEQ multiplex PCR; the TCRdb copy retains only in-frame clones and omits some. The sample contains around 45,000 clones, around 94% of which appear only once. Input material: PBMCs. The source is a donor aged 10 to 29 with latent tuberculosis or without tuberculosis infection. Some clones in this sample may be carry-over from other donors' samples. CDR3s include the opening cysteine and the closing phenylalanine or tryptophan. D genes are given only for firm matches.

J gene	V gene	D gene	CDR3 protein	CDR3 DNA
TRBJ1-4	TRBV28	-	CASSPGTYGKLFF	TGTGCCAGCAGTCCCGGGACATACGGAAAACTGTTTTTT
TRBJ2-1	TRBV5-6	TRBD1	CASSLEGTGGSNEQFF	TGTGCCAGCAGCTTGGAAGGGACAGGGGGTTCGAATGAGCAGTTCTTC
TRBJ2-7	TRBV27	TRBD1	CASSLSPGQAYEQYF	TGTGCCAGCAGTTTATCCCCCGGACAGGCCTACGAGCAGTACTTC
TRBJ1-4	TRBV5-1	-	CASSSPPGRETNEKLFF	TGCGCCAGCAGCTCACCCCCAGGAAGAGAAACTAATGAAAAACTGTTTTTT
TRBJ2-3	TRBV10-1	-	CASSEEGHRRSTDTQYF	TGCGCCAGCAGTGAAGAGGGACACCGAAGGAGCACAGATACGCAGTATTTT
TRBJ2-7	TRBV28	TRBD2	CASTTGGTSSYEQYF	TGTGCCAGCACCACCGGGGGGACTAGCTCCTACGAGCAGTACTTC
TRBJ2-3	TRBV4-1	-	CASSREQGRTDTQYF	TGCGCCAGCAGCCGGGAACAGGGACGCACAGATACGCAGTATTTT
TRBJ2-5	TRBV25-1	TRBD2	CASSAMTSGQETQYF	TGTGCCAGCAGTGCGATGACTAGCGGTCAAGAGACCCAGTACTTC
TRBJ1-4	TRBV18	-	CASSPLQGSNEKLFF	TGTGCCAGCTCACCCTTACAGGGTTCTAATGAAAAACTGTTTTTT
TRBJ1-2	TRBV27	-	CASSDRDTYGYTF	TGTGCCAGCAGCGACCGGGACACCTATGGCTACACCTTC
TRBJ1-1	TRBV18	-	CASSPAGLVRNTEAFF	TGTGCCAGCTCACCGGCGGGGTTAGTACGGAACACTGAAGCTTTCTTT